This T cell receptor beta chain came from a study of cytomegalovirus exposure and HLA in healthy donors. 13 Jbeta primers and 60 Vbeta primers were used for the PCR. Data came from immunoSEQ multiplex PCR; TCRdb stores just in-frame clones and leaves some out. The repertoire includes 150,000 to 180,000 clones, approximately 72% of them detected once, and around 2.8% sits in the top ten. The CDR3 totals 16 residues. The germline gives CDR1 SQVTM, CDR2 ANQGSEA. The V end was cut by 4 bases, the J end by 8 bases, with 24 bases between. Comments on this clone: No antigen is known for it.

General study results and limits: Researchers reported in a later analysis that a missense DCLRE1C variant was tied to TCR beta V- and J-gene trimming. In an earlier analysis, in some 540 donors, most V segments appeared productive either ~87% or ~30% of the time. DRB1 had the most TCR associations and HLA-C the fewest, a later analysis found, with rates varying by HLA locus. An observed cluster of highly shared sequence variants was recorded as a likely sequencing artifact.

This TCR was recovered from a man between 18 and 35 years old in good health and CMV-seronegative. Sequenced input: PBMCs. J is TRBJ2-1 and V is TRBV29-1; tentatively, D is TRBD2 (6 bases). CDR3 residues: CSVASWETGGKDEQFF. CDR3 coding DNA: TGCAGCGTTGCTAGCTGGGAGACCGGGGGAAAGGATGAGCAGTTCTTC.